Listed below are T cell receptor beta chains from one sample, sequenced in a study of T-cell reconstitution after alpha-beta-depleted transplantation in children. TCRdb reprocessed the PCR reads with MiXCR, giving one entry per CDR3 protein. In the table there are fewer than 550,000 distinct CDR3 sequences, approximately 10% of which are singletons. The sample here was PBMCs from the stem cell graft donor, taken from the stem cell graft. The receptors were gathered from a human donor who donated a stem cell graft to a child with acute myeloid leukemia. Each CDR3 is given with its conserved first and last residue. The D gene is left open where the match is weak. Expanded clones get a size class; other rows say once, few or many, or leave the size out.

TGCAGTGCCCGGGACAGGGGGCCCTACAATGAGCAGTTCTTC CSARDRGPYNEQFF TRBJ2-1 - TRBV20-1 TRBD1
TGTGCCAGCAGTTTAGGCGGGGGGTTGAGCACCGGGGAGCTGTTTTTT CASSLGGGLSTGELFF TRBJ2-2 - TRBV12-3/TRBV12-4 TRBD2
TGTGCCAGCAGCGTAGTAGGCTTATCCTACAATGAGCAGTTCTTC CASSVVGLSYNEQFF TRBJ2-1 - TRBV9 -
TGTGCCAGCAGCCAAGAGAACCGGGATACGCAGTATTTT CASSQENRDTQYF TRBJ2-3 few TRBV3-1 -
TGCAGTGTATCGACAGTCCATGGCTACACCTTC CSVSTVHGYTF TRBJ1-2 - TRBV20-1 -
TGTGCCAGCAGTGAGGGGGCCGGGGAGCTGTTTTTT CASSEGAGELFF TRBJ2-2 many TRBV27 -
TGCAGCGTTGTTCGTCCCGGCACAGATACGCAGTATTTT CSVVRPGTDTQYF TRBJ2-3 few TRBV29-1 -
TGTGCCAGCATGGCTCGCCCCTCCTACAATGAGCAGTTCTTC CASMARPSYNEQFF TRBJ2-1 - TRBV7-2 -
TGCAGCGTCTTGGGACTAGCGGCGATGCGAACGAACCAAGAGACCCAGTACTTC CSVLGLAAMRTNQETQYF TRBJ2-5 - TRBV29-1 TRBD2
TGCAGTGCTAGCCAGCGGGGCTCGGGGGGCACAGATACGCAGTATTTT CSASQRGSGGTDTQYF TRBJ2-3 - TRBV20-1 TRBD2
TGTGCCAGCAGTTACCCGACAGGGGGGGACCACGAGCAGTACTTC CASSYPTGGDHEQYF TRBJ2-7 many TRBV6-2/TRBV6-3 TRBD1
TGTGCCAGCAGCGTAGACTTATCCGGGACAGTGTTGCCAGATACGCAGTATTTT CASSVDLSGTVLPDTQYF TRBJ2-3 few TRBV9 TRBD1
TGCGCCAGCAGCGGGGGACAGGGTTTGAGTGAGCAGTTCTTC CASSGGQGLSEQFF TRBJ2-1 - TRBV5-1 TRBD1
TGCGCCAGCAGCCAAGTCGAGAGCTCTGGGGCCAACGTCCTGACTTTC CASSQVESSGANVLTF TRBJ2-6 many TRBV4-1 -
TGTGCCAGCAGCTTATCATTGTCGGATACGCAGTATTTT CASSLSLSDTQYF TRBJ2-3 few TRBV7-3 -
TGTGCCAGCAGCCAAGATCCGGGCCGCGATAATTCACCCCTCCACTTT CASSQDPGRDNSPLHF TRBJ1-6 many TRBV4-2 -
TGTGCCAGCAGTTGGCGGGAGATGAGCGGGGAGCTGTTTTTT CASSWREMSGELFF TRBJ2-2 once TRBV7-8 TRBD2
TGCGCCAGCACCCGGGGCTTCGGGGAGACCCAGTACTTC CASTRGFGETQYF TRBJ2-5 few TRBV5-1 -
TGCAGCGTTGAAGAAGTAGATAGGGGGCTCCGCACAGATACGCAGTATTTT CSVEEVDRGLRTDTQYF TRBJ2-3 few TRBV29-1 TRBD1
TGCAGTGCTAGGAAGGGGGTGTATGGCTACACCTTC CSARKGVYGYTF TRBJ1-2 few TRBV20-1 -
TGCGCCAGCAGTCGACAGGGGGCAGGCACTGAAGCTTTCTTT CASSRQGAGTEAFF TRBJ1-1 few TRBV5-1 TRBD1
TGTGCCAGCAGTTACGACAACTCCTACGAGCAGTACTTC CASSYDNSYEQYF TRBJ2-7 few TRBV6-6 -
TGCAGTGCTAGCGGAGTGGGGGCTAGCGGGAGTGGGTACATTCAGTACTTC CSASGVGASGSGYIQYF TRBJ2-4 many TRBV20-1 TRBD2
TGCGCCAGCAGCTTGATCAGACAGCACCCGAACACTGAAGCTTTCTTT CASSLIRQHPNTEAFF TRBJ1-1 - TRBV5-1 -
TGTGCCACCCAAGAAGGGACCCCATCCTACAATGAGCAGTTCTTC CATQEGTPSYNEQFF TRBJ2-1 - TRBV27 -
TGTGCCACCCGAAGGGATAATGAAAAACTGTTTTTT CATRRDNEKLFF TRBJ1-4 - TRBV10-3 -
TGTGCCAGCAGTTACTCTCCAGGGGTGGTAGAGACCCAGTACTTC CASSYSPGVVETQYF TRBJ2-5 - TRBV6-2/TRBV6-3 -
TGTGCCAGCAGCCAAGTGGTATCTGGGGCCAACGTCCTGACTTTC CASSQVVSGANVLTF TRBJ2-6 few TRBV14 -
TGTGCCAGCAGTACCCTATACGACAGGGTAGAAGAGACCCAGTACTTC CASSTLYDRVEETQYF TRBJ2-5 - TRBV6-1 TRBD1
TGTGCCACCTGCCAAGACTACGGGACAGGGGCTTCGAACACCGGGGAGCTGTTTTTT CATCQDYGTGASNTGELFF TRBJ2-2 - TRBV3-1 TRBD1
TGTGCCAGCACCAGGGGACTAGCGGGGGGCAATGAGCAGTTCTTC CASTRGLAGGNEQFF TRBJ2-1 - TRBV12-3/TRBV12-4 TRBD2
TGCGCCAGCAGCCATCTACGGGACAGTAACATTCAGTACTTC CASSHLRDSNIQYF TRBJ2-4 - TRBV4-1 TRBD1
TGTGCCAGCAGTTTTGAGGAGCAGTACTTC CASSFEEQYF TRBJ2-7 many TRBV6-1 -
TGCGCCAGCAGAGGTCTCAATGAAAAACTGTTTTTT CASRGLNEKLFF TRBJ1-4 many TRBV5-1 -
TGTGCCAGCAGTTTCGGTCGCAGGGGGTATGGCTACACCTTC CASSFGRRGYGYTF TRBJ1-2 few TRBV12-3/TRBV12-4 TRBD1
TGCAGCGTTGCCGCGGGGTCCGGTAATGAAAAACTGTTTTTT CSVAAGSGNEKLFF TRBJ1-4 few TRBV29-1 -
TGCAGTGCTCTGACAGGGGGCGGCTATGGCTACACCTTC CSALTGGGYGYTF TRBJ1-2 many TRBV20-1 TRBD1
TGCGCCAGCAGCGGAGCGGGAGCGGCCTACGAGCAGTACTTC CASSGAGAAYEQYF TRBJ2-7 few TRBV5-1 TRBD2
TGTGCCAGCAGCTTGAATATTGGGTCAGACCAACGGTTTTTT CASSLNIGSDQRFF TRBJ1-4 - TRBV7-2 -
TGTGCCAGCGGGAAGGGACTAGCGGAAGAGACCCAGTACTTC CASGKGLAEETQYF TRBJ2-5 few TRBV2 TRBD2
TGTGCCAGCAGCCCCCGGACAGGGGATTTCCAAGAGACCCAGTACTTC CASSPRTGDFQETQYF TRBJ2-5 - TRBV9 TRBD1
TGTGCCAGTATCGGGACCTATAGCAATCAGCCCCAGCATTTT CASIGTYSNQPQHF TRBJ1-5 - TRBV19 -
TGCAGCGTTTGGCGGGAGGGTCTGTACAATGAGCAGTTCTTC CSVWREGLYNEQFF TRBJ2-1 few TRBV29-1 TRBD2
TGTGCCAGCAGCGTGCCTGGTAAGAATGAGCAGTTCTTC CASSVPGKNEQFF TRBJ2-1 many TRBV9 -
TGCAGTGCTAGAAGGAGGACCAGCGGAGTCTACGAGCAGTACTTC CSARRRTSGVYEQYF TRBJ2-7 - TRBV20-1 -
TGCAGCGTACTAGCGGGGAGCTCCTACAATGAGCAGTTCTTC CSVLAGSSYNEQFF TRBJ2-1 few TRBV29-1 TRBD2
TGCAGTACATCAGCCCCCTGGGAGGGAGATCAGCCCCAGCATTTT CSTSAPWEGDQPQHF TRBJ1-5 - TRBV20-1 -
TGCAGTTGTAGGCAGGGCAATCAGCCCCAGCATTTT CSCRQGNQPQHF TRBJ1-5 few TRBV20-1 -
TGCAGCGTTGGATGGACAGGGGGCGTCTACAATGAGCAGTTCTTC CSVGWTGGVYNEQFF TRBJ2-1 few TRBV29-1 TRBD1
TGTGCCATGGGGAAGCGGACGAATGAGCAGTTCTTC CAMGKRTNEQFF TRBJ2-1 few TRBV10-3 -
TGTGCCATCAGGGGGAATGCAACTAATGAAAAACTGTTTTTT CAIRGNATNEKLFF TRBJ1-4 - TRBV10-3 -
TGTGCCAGCAGCCACCCGGGAGGCCCGCTGTACAATGAGCAGTTCTTC CASSHPGGPLYNEQFF TRBJ2-1 few TRBV7-9 TRBD2
TGTGCCAGCTCACCACCAACAGGGGGAGAGACCCAGTACTTC CASSPPTGGETQYF TRBJ2-5 - TRBV18 TRBD1